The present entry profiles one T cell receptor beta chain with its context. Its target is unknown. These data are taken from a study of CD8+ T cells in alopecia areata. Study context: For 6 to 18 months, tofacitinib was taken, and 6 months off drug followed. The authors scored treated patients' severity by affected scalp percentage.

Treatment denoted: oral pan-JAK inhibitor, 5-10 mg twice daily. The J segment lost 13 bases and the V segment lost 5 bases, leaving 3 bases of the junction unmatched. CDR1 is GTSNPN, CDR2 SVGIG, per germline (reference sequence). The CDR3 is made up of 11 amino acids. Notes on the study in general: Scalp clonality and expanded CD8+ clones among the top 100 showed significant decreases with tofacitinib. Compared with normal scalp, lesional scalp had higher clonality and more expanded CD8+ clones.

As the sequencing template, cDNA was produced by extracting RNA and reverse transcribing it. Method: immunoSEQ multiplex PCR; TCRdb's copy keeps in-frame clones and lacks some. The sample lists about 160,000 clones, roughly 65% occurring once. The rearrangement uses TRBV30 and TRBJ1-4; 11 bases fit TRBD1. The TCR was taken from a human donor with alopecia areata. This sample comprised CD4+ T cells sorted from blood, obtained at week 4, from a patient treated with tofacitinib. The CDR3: CAWGQGARLFF. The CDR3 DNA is TGTGCCTGGGGACAGGGGGCGAGACTGTTTTTT.